The clone carrying this T cell receptor beta chain was recorded many times. The data were obtained in a study of shared clonotypes between healthy human individuals. Study overall: Each donor's CD4 naive and CD4 memory cells filled three plates apiece, CD8 naive two, and CD8 memory one.

The assay was immunoSEQ multiplex PCR, and TCRdb's table has in-frame clones only and misses some. The table has approximately 940,000 clones, 60% to 85% seen once; the top ten hold over 1.3%. Trimming pared 4 bases from V and 5 bases from J, leaving 12 bases between. CDR1 MGHRA and CDR2 YSYEKL come from the germline V gene. This CDR3 has 15 residues. The sequence derives from a young man in good health. The specimen sequenced was memory CD4+ T cells sorted from blood. Noted subset: CD45RA-negative fraction. The rearrangement uses TRBV4-1 and TRBJ1-6; weak D call: TRBD1 (6 bases). This chain's CDR3 is CASSLGTYDNSPLHF. The CDR3 bases are TGCGCCAGCAGCCTAGGGACATACGATAATTCACCCCTCCACTTT.